This T cell receptor beta chain came from a study of shared clonotypes between healthy human individuals. In the study overall: The study enrolled a couple of women and three men aged 18 to 49.

CDR1 is SGHNT, CDR2 YYREEE, per germline (reference sequence). CDR3 length: 14 amino acids. The V and J ends lost 4 bases and 1 base respectively, with 11 bases between them. Sequencing used immunoSEQ multiplex PCR; TCRdb keeps in-frame clones, though not all of them. The table includes about 2 million clones, roughly 94% detected once. The TCR originated in a man aged 18 to 30 in good health. Sequenced sample: naive CD4+ T cells sorted from blood. As for subset: CD45RA+ positively selected. The J gene is TRBJ1-1, the V gene TRBV5-4; the D gene is possibly TRBD1 (5 bases). CDR3 region: CASSRDGGNTEAFF. The CDR3 coding sequence is TGTGCCAGCAGCCGGGACGGGGGGAACACTGAAGCTTTCTTT.